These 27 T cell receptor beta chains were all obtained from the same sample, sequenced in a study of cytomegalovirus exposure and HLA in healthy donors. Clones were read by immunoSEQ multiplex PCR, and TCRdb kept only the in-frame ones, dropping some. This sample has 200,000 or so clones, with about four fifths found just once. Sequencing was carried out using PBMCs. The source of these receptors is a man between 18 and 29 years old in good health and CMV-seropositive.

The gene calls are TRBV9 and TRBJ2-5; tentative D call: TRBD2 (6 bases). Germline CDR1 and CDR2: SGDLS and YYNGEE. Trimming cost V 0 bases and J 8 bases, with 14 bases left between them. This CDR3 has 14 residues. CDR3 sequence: CASSVGGGLSTQYF. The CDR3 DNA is TGTGCCAGCAGCGTAGGGGGAGGACTTTCAACCCAGTACTTC.

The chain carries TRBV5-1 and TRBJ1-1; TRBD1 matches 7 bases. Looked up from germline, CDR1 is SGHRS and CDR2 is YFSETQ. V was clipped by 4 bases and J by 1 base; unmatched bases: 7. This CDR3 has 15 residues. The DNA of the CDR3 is TGCGCCAGCAGCCCCGTATACAGGGGGAACACTGAAGCTTTCTTT. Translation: CASSPVYRGNTEAFF.

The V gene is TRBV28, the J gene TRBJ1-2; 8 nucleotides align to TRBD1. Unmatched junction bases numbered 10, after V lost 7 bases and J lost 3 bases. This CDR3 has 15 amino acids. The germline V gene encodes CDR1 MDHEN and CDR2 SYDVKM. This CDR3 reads CASIPRTGLDYGYTF. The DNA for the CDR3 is TGTGCCAGCATTCCCCGGACAGGGCTTGACTATGGCTACACCTTC.

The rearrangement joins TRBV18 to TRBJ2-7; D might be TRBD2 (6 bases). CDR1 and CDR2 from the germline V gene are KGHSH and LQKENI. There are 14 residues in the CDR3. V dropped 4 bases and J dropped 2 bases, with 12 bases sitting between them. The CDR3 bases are TGTGCCAGCTCACGACTAGATTATACCTACGAGCAGTACTTC. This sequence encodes CASSRLDYTYEQYF. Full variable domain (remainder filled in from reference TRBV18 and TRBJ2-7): NAGVMQNPRHLVRRRGQEARLRCSPMKGHSHVYWYRQLPEEGLKFMVYLQKENIIDESGMPKERFSAEFPKEGPSILRIQQVVRGDSAAYFCASSRLDYTYEQYFGPGTRLTVT.

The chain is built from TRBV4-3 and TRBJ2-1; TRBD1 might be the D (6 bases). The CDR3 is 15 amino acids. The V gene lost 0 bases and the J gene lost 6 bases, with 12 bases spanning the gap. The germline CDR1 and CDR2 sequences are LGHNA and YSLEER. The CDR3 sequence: CASSQDRGSVNEQFF. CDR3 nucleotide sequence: TGCGCCAGCAGCCAAGATAGGGGGTCCGTCAATGAGCAGTTCTTC.

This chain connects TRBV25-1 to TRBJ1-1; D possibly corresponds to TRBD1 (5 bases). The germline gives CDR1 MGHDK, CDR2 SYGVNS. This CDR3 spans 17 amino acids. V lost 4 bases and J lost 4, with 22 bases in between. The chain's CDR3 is CASSVTGLRGSGTEAFF. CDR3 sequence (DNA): TGTGCCAGCAGTGTAACGGGACTCCGAGGATCAGGCACTGAAGCTTTCTTT. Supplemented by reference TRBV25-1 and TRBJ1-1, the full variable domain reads EADIYQTPRYLVIGTGKKITLECSQTMGHDKMYWYQQDPGMELHLIHYSYGVNSTEKGDLSSESTVSRIRTEHFPLTLESARPSHTSQYLCASSVTGLRGSGTEAFFGQGTRLTVV.

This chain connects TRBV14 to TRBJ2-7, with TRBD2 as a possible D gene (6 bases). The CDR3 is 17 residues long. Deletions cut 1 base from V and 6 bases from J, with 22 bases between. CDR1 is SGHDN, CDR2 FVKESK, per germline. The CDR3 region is CASSQGEAGRIKGEQYF. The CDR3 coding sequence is TGTGCCAGCAGCCAAGGGGAGGCAGGACGAATAAAGGGCGAGCAGTACTTC.

The CDR3 bases are TGTGCCAGCAGCGGGGCAGGGAGCAATCAGCCCCAGCATTTT. Its translation: CASSGAGSNQPQHF. The chain is built from TRBV9 and TRBJ1-5; D might be TRBD1 (5 bases). V was cut by 3 bases and J by 1 base, with 8 bases left in between. The CDR3 is 14 residues long. Germline lookup yields CDR1 SGDLS and CDR2 YYNGEE.

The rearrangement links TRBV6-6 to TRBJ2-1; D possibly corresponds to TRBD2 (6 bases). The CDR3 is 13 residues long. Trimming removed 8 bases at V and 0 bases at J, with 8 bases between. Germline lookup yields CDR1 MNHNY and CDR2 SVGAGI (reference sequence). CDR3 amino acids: CASQAGSYNEQFF. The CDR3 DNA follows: TGTGCCAGCCAAGCGGGCTCCTACAATGAGCAGTTCTTC.

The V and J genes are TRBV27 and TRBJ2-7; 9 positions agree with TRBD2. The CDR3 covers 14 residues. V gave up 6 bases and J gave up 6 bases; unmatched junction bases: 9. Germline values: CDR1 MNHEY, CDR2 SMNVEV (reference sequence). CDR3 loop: CASSISGRRCEQYF. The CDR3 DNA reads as TGTGCCAGCAGCATTAGCGGGAGACGGTGCGAGCAGTACTTC.

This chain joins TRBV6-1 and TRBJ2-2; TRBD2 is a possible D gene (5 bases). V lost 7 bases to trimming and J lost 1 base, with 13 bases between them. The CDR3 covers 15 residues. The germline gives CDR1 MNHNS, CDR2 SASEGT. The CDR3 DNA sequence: TGTGCCAGCATTTCCGGCGGGTTGAACACCGGGGAGCTGTTTTTT. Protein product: CASISGGLNTGELFF.

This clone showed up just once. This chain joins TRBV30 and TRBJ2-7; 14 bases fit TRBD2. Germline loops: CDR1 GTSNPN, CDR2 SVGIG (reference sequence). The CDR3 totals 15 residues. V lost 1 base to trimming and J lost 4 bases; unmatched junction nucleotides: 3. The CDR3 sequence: CAWSAGLAGGYEQYF. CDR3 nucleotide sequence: TGTGCCTGGAGTGCAGGACTAGCGGGAGGTTACGAGCAGTACTTC.

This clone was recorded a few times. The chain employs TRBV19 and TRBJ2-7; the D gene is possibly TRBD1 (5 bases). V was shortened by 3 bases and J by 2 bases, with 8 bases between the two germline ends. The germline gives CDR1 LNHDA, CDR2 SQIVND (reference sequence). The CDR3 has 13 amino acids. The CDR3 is CASSMTVTYEQYF. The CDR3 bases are TGTGCCAGTAGTATGACAGTGACCTACGAGCAGTACTTC.

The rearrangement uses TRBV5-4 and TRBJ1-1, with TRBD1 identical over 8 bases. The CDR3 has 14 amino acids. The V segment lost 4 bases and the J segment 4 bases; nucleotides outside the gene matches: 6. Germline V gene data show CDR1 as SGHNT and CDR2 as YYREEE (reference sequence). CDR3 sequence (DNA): TGTGCCAGCAGCCCGACAGGGGTTAGCACTGAAGCTTTCTTT. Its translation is CASSPTGVSTEAFF.

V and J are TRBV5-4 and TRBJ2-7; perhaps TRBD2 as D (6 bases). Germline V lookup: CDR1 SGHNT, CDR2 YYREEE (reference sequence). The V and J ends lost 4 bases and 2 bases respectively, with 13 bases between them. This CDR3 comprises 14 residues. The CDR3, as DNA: TGTGCCAGCAGCCCGGGGGTCACACCCTACGAGCAGTACTTC. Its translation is CASSPGVTPYEQYF.

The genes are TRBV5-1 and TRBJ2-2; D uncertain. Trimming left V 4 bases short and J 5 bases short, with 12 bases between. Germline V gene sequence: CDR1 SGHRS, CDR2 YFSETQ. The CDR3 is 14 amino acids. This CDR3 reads CASSQSSLTGELFF. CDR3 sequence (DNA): TGCGCCAGCAGCCAGTCGTCGCTTACCGGGGAGCTGTTTTTT.

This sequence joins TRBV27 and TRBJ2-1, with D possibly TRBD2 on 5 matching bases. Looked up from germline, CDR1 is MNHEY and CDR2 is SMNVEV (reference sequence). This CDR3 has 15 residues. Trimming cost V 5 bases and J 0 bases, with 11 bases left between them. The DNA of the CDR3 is TGTGCCAGCAGTCGCAGGAGGAGCTCCTACAATGAGCAGTTCTTC. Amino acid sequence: CASSRRRSSYNEQFF.

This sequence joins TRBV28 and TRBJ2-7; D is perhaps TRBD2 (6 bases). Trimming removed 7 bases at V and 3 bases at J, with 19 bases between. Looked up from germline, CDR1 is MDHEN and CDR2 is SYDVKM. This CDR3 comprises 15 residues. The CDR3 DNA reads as TGTGCCAGCATACCCGCTCTAGCGTGGGACTACGAGCAGTACTTC. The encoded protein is CASIPALAWDYEQYF.

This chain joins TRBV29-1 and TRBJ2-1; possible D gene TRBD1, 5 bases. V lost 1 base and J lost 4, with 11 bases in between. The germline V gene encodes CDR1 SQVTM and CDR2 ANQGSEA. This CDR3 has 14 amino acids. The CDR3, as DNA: TGCAGCGTTGAAGCAGGGTTCGGGTACAATGAGCAGTTCTTC. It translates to CSVEAGFGYNEQFF.

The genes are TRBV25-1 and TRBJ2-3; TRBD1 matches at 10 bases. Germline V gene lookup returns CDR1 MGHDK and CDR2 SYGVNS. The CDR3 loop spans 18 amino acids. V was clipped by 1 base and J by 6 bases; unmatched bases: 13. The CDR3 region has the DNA TGTGCCAGCAGTGAATGGGGTTTGACAGGGGGCTCAGGTGATACGCAGTATTTT. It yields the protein CASSEWGLTGGSGDTQYF.

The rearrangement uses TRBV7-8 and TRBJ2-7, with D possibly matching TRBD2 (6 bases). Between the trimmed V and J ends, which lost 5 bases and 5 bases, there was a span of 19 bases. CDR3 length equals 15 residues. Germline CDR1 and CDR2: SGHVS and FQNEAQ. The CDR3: CASSLGGKRSHEQYF. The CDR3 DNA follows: TGTGCCAGCAGCCTGGGGGGTAAACGGTCCCACGAGCAGTACTTC.

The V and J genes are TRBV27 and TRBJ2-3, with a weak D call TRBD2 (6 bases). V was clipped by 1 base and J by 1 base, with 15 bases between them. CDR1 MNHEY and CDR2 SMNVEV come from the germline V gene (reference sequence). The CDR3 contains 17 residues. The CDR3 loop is CASSLYLNGGGTDTQYF. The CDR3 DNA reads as TGTGCCAGCAGTTTATACCTGAACGGCGGGGGCACAGATACGCAGTATTTT.

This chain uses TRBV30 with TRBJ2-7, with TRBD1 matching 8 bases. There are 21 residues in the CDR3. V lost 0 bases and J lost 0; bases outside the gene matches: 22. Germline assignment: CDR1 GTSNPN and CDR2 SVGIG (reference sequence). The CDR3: CAWSVERFRQGSSDSSYEQYF. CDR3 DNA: TGTGCCTGGAGTGTAGAAAGGTTTAGACAGGGGTCTTCCGATAGCTCCTACGAGCAGTACTTC.

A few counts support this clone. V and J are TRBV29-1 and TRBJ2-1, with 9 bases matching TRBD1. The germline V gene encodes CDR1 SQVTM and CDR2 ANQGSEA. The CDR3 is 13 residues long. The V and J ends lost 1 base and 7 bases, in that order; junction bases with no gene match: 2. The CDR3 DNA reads TGCAGCGTTGAAGGGGACAGGGTTAATGAGCAGTTCTTC. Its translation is CSVEGDRVNEQFF.

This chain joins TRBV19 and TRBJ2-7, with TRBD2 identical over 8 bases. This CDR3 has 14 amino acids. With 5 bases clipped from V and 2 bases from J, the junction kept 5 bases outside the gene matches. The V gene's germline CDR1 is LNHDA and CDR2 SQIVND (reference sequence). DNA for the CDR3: TGTGCCAGTAGTCAAAGCGGGAGCACCTACGAGCAGTACTTC. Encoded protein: CASSQSGSTYEQYF.

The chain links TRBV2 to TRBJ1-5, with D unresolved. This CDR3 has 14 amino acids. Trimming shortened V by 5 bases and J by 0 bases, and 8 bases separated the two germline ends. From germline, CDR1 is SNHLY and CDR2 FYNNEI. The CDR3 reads CASSTDFSNQPQHF. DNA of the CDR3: TGTGCCAGCAGTACAGATTTTAGCAATCAGCCCCAGCATTTT.

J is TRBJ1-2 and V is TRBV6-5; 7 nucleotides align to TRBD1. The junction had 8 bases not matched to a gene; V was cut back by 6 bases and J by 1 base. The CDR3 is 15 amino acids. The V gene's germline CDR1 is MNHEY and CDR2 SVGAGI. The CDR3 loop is CASRPTGADNYGYTF. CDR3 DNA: TGTGCCAGCAGGCCCACAGGGGCAGATAACTATGGCTACACCTTC.